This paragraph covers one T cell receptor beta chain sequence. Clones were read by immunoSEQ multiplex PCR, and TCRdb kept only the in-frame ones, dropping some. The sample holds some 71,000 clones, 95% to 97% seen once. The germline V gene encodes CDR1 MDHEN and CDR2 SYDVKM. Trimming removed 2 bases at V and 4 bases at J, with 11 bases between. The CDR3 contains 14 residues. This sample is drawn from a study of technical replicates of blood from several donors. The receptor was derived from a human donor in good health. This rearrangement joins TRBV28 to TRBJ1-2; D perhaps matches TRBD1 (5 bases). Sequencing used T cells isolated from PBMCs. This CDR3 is CASSLGSGAYGYTF. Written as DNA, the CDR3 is TGTGCCAGCAGTTTAGGGAGCGGGGCCTATGGCTACACCTTC.